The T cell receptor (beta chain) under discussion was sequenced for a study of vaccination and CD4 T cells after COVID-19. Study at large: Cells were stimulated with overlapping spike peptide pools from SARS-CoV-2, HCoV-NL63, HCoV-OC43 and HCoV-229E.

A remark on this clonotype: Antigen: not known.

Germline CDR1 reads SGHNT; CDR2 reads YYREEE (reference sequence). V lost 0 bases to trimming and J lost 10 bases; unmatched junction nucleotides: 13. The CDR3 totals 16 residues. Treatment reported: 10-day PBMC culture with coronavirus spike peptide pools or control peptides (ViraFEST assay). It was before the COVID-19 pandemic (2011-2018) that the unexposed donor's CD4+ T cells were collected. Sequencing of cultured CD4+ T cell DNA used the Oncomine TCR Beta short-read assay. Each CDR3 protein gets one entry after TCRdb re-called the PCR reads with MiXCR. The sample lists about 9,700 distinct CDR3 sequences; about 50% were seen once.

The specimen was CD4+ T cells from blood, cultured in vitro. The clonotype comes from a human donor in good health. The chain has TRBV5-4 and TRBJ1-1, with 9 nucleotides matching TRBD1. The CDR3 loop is CASSLGARTGDKVAFF. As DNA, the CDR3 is TGTGCCAGCAGCTTGGGAGCTCGGACAGGGGATAAGGTAGCTTTCTTT.